This is a list of T cell receptor beta chains from one sample in a study of cytomegalovirus exposure and HLA in healthy donors. Sequencing was performed with immunoSEQ multiplex PCR; in TCRdb, only in-frame clones are kept and a portion is missing. This table has approximately 120,000 clones, almost 75% appearing once. Sequencing was carried out using PBMCs. The receptors derive from a man between 35 and 55 years old in good health and CMV-seronegative. Each CDR3 is given with its conserved first and last residue. The D gene is left open where the match is weak. Rows give clone size only sometimes, using once, few, many, or a class for an expanded clone.

D	J	size	V	DNA	CDR3
TRBD2	TRBJ2-3	NA	TRBV6-4	TGTGCCAGCAGTGACTCGTCTAGCGGGGACACAGATACGCAGTATTTT	CASSDSSSGDTDTQYF
TRBD2	TRBJ2-1	NA	TRBV13	TGTGCCAGCAGCTTGGGACTAGCGGGCGGGGAGCAGTTCTTC	CASSLGLAGGEQFF
NA	TRBJ2-1	NA	TRBV5-4	TGTGCCAGCAGCTTGGCGGTTAGCTCCTACAATGAGCAGTTCTTC	CASSLAVSSYNEQFF
TRBD1	TRBJ1-1	NA	TRBV7-9	TGTGCCAGCAGCTTAGGGGACAGGGATGAAGCTTTCTTT	CASSLGDRDEAFF
TRBD2	TRBJ2-4	few	TRBV7-3	TGTGCCAGCAGCTCGAGCGGGGGGGCGGACATTCAGTACTTC	CASSSSGGADIQYF
TRBD1	TRBJ2-4	NA	TRBV5-1	TGCGCCAGCAGCTTAGAACCGGGACAGGGGACATACATTCAGTACTTC	CASSLEPGQGTYIQYF
TRBD1	TRBJ2-1	NA	TRBV7-2	TGTGCCAGCAGCCGGACAGGGGGCTTTGTCAATGAGCAGTTCTTC	CASSRTGGFVNEQFF
TRBD1	TRBJ2-1	NA	TRBV18	TGTGCCAGCTCTGGGGACAGGGTCTACAATGAGCAGTTCTTC	CASSGDRVYNEQFF
NA	TRBJ2-1	NA	TRBV28	TGTGCCAGCAGCAAATTGAGGGGGACCCTCAATGAGCAGTTCTTC	CASSKLRGTLNEQFF
TRBD1	TRBJ1-1	NA	TRBV27	TGTGCCAGCAGGACAGGGCTGTGGGACACTGAAGCTTTCTTT	CASRTGLWDTEAFF
NA	TRBJ1-2	few	TRBV27	TGTGCCAGCAGTCCCTCGGGGGGTTGGGCTAACTATGGCTACACCTTC	CASSPSGGWANYGYTF
TRBD1	TRBJ2-2	NA	TRBV19	TGTGCCAGTAGTATAAACAGGGGGAACACCGGGGAGCTGTTTTTT	CASSINRGNTGELFF
TRBD2	TRBJ2-3	few	TRBV15	TGTGCCACCAGCGCCTTAGATGGAGGAGCTAGCGGGGGGGCCACAGATACGCAGTATTTT	CATSALDGGASGGATDTQYF
TRBD1	TRBJ2-7	NA	TRBV13	TGTGCCAGCAGCTACGGACAGGGTCGGTACGAGCAGTACTTC	CASSYGQGRYEQYF
TRBD1	TRBJ1-4	NA	TRBV19	TGTGCCATCGCACAGGGGGCAGGGGAAAAACTGTTTTTT	CAIAQGAGEKLFF
NA	TRBJ2-2	NA	TRBV12-2	TGTGCAAGTCGCTTAGCGCTCTTACTCCGGGACAGGGTGTCTGCCGGGGAGCTGTTTTTT	CASRLALLLRDRVSAGELFF
TRBD1	TRBJ1-1	NA	TRBV19	TGTGCCAGTAGTTCCCAGGGGGGCCTAATGAACACTGAAGCTTTCTTT	CASSSQGGLMNTEAFF
TRBD2	TRBJ2-3	NA	TRBV4-3	TGCGCCAGCAGCCAAGAAGTGACTAGCGGGGGGTTCACAGATACGCAGTATTTT	CASSQEVTSGGFTDTQYF
NA	TRBJ1-2	few	TRBV10-3	TGTGCCATCAGTGACTACGGGGTCGAGGATGGCTACACCTTC	CAISDYGVEDGYTF
NA	TRBJ1-2	NA	TRBV6-1	TGTGCCAGCAGGTCACTTAACTATGGCTACACCTTC	CASRSLNYGYTF
NA	TRBJ1-2	NA	TRBV7-9	TGTGCCAGCAGCTTAAAAGGAGGGGTTATCTTC	CASSLKGGVIF
NA	TRBJ2-7	NA	TRBV2	TGTGCCAGCAGGGAAGGGAGTGGGGCTAGAATTGGCGAGCAGTACTTC	CASREGSGARIGEQYF
NA	TRBJ2-3	few	TRBV9	TGTGCCAGCAGCTCGAGCGGTCCCACAGATACGCAGTATTTT	CASSSSGPTDTQYF
NA	TRBJ1-2	NA	TRBV19	TGTGCCAGTACCCAATCGTCGGCAGGGCTCTATGGCTACACCTTC	CASTQSSAGLYGYTF
TRBD1	TRBJ1-2	NA	TRBV18	TGTGCCAGCTCACGGGACAGAAACTATGGCTACACCTTC	CASSRDRNYGYTF
TRBD1	TRBJ1-4	NA	TRBV6-5	TGTGCCAGCAGTTACAGGGACAGTGAAAAACTGTTTTTT	CASSYRDSEKLFF
TRBD2	TRBJ2-3	NA	TRBV7-9	TGTGCCAGCAGCTTAGGGCCTAGCGGGGACCGCACAGATACGCAGTATTTT	CASSLGPSGDRTDTQYF